This record looks at one TCR beta chain sequence and its context. This specimen comes from a study of blood T cell repertoires in COVID-19. Across the study: The United States, Italy and Spain were the sources of the acute and convalescent COVID-19 samples. The cDNA or gDNA used as material had been derived from T cells, B-cell-depleted T cells, or PBMCs.

Trimming pared 5 bases from V and 6 bases from J, leaving 11 bases between. Looked up from germline, CDR1 is SGHAT and CDR2 is FQNNGV. CDR3 size: 13 residues. Original data processing: Scientists estimated how many nucleated cells there were by amplifying reference gene primers. Libraries were prepared by immunoSEQ multiplex PCR; TCRdb keeps only in-frame clonotypes and omits some of them. Clone size and V and J calls were adopted from that table, with D and trimming inferred from the DNA. The sample has fewer than 250,000 clones, 65% to 90% seen once. The sample taken for sequencing was peripheral blood. The chain is built from TRBV11-2 and TRBJ1-5; D may be TRBD1 (6 bases). The source of this sequence is a woman aged 70-85 years with acute or convalescent COVID-19. In DNA form, the CDR3 reads TGTGCCAGCAGCCTCAGGGGTTTTCAGCCCCAGCATTTT. Residues: CASSLRGFQPQHF. Full variable domain (missing parts from reference TRBV11-2 and TRBJ1-5): EAGVAQSPRYKIIEKRQSVAFWCNPISGHATLYWYQQILGQGPKLLIQFQNNGVVDDSQLPKDRFSAERLKGVDSTLKIQPAKLEDSAVYLCASSLRGFQPQHFGDGTRLSIL.